These 20 T cell receptor beta chains share one sample of origin, sequenced in a study of T cells in Graves' hyperthyroidism and ophthalmopathy. RNA transcripts served as the template for amplifying TCR beta CDR3 regions. HTBI primers drove first-round RT-PCR of the TCR CDR3. TCRdb called the multiplex PCR reads again in MiXCR, with one record for every CDR3 protein. The data show about 320,000 distinct CDR3 sequences, with roughly 17% seen just once and around 34% held by the top ten. The sequencing input was blood. The receptors were sampled from a man in his thirties or forties with Graves' hyperthyroidism.

This clonotype was picked up many times. V is TRBV20-1 and J is TRBJ2-5; 10 bases are shared with TRBD2. This CDR3 has 15 amino acids. Germline loops: CDR1 DFQATT, CDR2 SNEGSKA (reference sequence). J gave up 1 base and V 3 bases, and 5 bases lay outside the gene matches. Here the CDR3 DNA reads TGCAGTGCTAGGGGATCTAGCGGGAGCCAAGAGACCCAGTACTTC. Translated, it gives CSARGSSGSQETQYF.

This clonotype was seen a few times. The rearrangement joins TRBV7-2 to TRBJ1-1, with TRBD1 matching 8 bases. This CDR3 spans 14 amino acids. CDR1 is SGHTA, CDR2 FQGNSA, per germline. V shed 5 bases, J shed 5 bases, and the junction held 7 bases outside the gene matches. Here the CDR3 reads CASSLNRGGTEAFF. CDR3 DNA: TGTGCCAGCAGCCTCAACAGGGGGGGAACTGAAGCTTTCTTT. The variable domain in full, completed from reference TRBV7-2 and TRBJ1-1, reads GAGVSQSPSNKVTEKGKDVELRCDPISGHTALYWYRQSLGQGLEFLIYFQGNSAPDKSGLPSDRFSAERTGGSVSTLTIQRTQQEDSAVYLCASSLNRGGTEAFFGQGTRLTVV.

The chain links TRBV5-1 to TRBJ2-5; unclear D gene. This CDR3 is 14 amino acids long. The V end was cut by 1 base, the J end by 1 base, with 8 bases between. CDR1 is SGHRS, CDR2 YFSETQ, per germline. The CDR3 here is CASSLIGSQETQYF. CDR3 DNA sequence: TGCGCCAGCAGCTTGATTGGGTCCCAAGAGACCCAGTACTTC.

In this sample, this clonotype turned up many times. This sequence joins TRBV11-1 and TRBJ2-6, with D hard to call. The CDR3 extends over 18 amino acids. Germline V lookup: CDR1 SGHAT, CDR2 FQDESV (reference sequence). V dropped 4 bases and J dropped 0 bases, with 16 bases sitting between them. In nucleotides, the CDR3 is TGTGCCAGCAGCTCATGGACGGAGAGGCGCTCTGGGGCCAACGTCCTGACTTTC. This encodes CASSSWTERRSGANVLTF.

This clonotype was detected a few times. The chain is built from TRBV7-2 and TRBJ2-1, with unresolved D. Germline CDR1 SGHTA, CDR2 FQGNSA. Trimming shortened V by 8 bases and J by 4 bases, and 12 bases separated the two germline ends. The CDR3 is 13 residues long. This CDR3 reads CASGLGEYNEQFF. The CDR3 coding sequence is TGTGCCAGCGGATTAGGAGAGTACAATGAGCAGTTCTTC.

This clonotype was counted ten times or more. The rearrangement joins TRBV30 to TRBJ1-1; D ambiguous. Trimming removed 3 bases from V and 2 bases from J, with 13 bases in between. Germline CDR1 GTSNPN, CDR2 SVGIG (reference sequence). The CDR3 consists of 14 residues. The CDR3 DNA reads TGTGCCTGGAGCCTTGACACCCTAAACACTGAAGCTTTCTTT. Protein: CAWSLDTLNTEAFF.

This clonotype was seen more than once but under ten times. The chain combines TRBV20-1 with TRBJ1-4; the match to TRBD1 covers 10 bases. The CDR3 covers 16 residues. The V segment lost 4 bases and the J segment 6 bases; nucleotides outside the gene matches: 11. Germline V lookup: CDR1 DFQATT, CDR2 SNEGSKA (reference sequence). In DNA form, the CDR3 reads TGCAGTGCTAATTTTCGACAGGGGGCTGGAGATGAAAAACTGTTTTTT. Amino acid sequence: CSANFRQGAGDEKLFF.

Ten or more counts support this clonotype. The chain combines TRBV30 with TRBJ2-2, with D uncertain. The germline gives CDR1 GTSNPN, CDR2 SVGIG (reference sequence). The V gene lost 0 bases and the J gene lost 1 base, with 6 bases spanning the gap. This CDR3 spans 14 amino acids. The CDR3 loop is CAWSVRVNTGELFF. The DNA of the CDR3 is TGTGCCTGGAGTGTCCGGGTGAACACCGGGGAGCTGTTTTTT. Complete variable domain (other parts from reference TRBV30 and TRBJ2-2): SQTIHQWPATLVQPVGSPLSLECTVEGTSNPNLYWYRQAAGRGLQLLFYSVGIGQISSEVPQNLSASRPQDRQFILSSKKLLLSDSGFYLCAWSVRVNTGELFFGEGSRLTVL.

This clonotype came up many times. The chain carries TRBV20-1 and TRBJ2-5, with D possibly called TRBD1 or TRBD2 (6 bases each). The V and J ends lost 6 bases and 5 bases respectively, with 16 bases between them. CDR1 DFQATT and CDR2 SNEGSKA come from the germline V gene (reference sequence). The CDR3 spans 13 residues. Here the CDR3 reads CSAAGGGPETQYF. The CDR3 nucleotides read TGCAGTGCGGCCGGAGGGGGGCCGGAGACCCAGTACTTC.

Ten or more counts support this clonotype. The chain has TRBV12-3 or TRBV12-4 and TRBJ2-3; D may be TRBD1 (6 bases). V was trimmed by 8 bases and J by 2 bases, leaving 11 bases between them. This CDR3 is 13 amino acids long. CDR3: CASSNRDTDTQYF. CDR3 nucleotide sequence: TGTGCCAGCTCCAACAGGGACACAGATACGCAGTATTTT.

In regard to this clonotype: A much larger clone lies a single base off, so this may be a read error. The chain uses TRBV11-2 and TRBJ2-1; the match to TRBD1 covers 8 bases. CDR3 size: 16 residues. Germline values: CDR1 SGHAT, CDR2 FQNNGV. J lost 7 bases, V lost 4 bases, and 12 bases had no gene match. The CDR3 DNA is TGTGCCAGCAGCTCCCTCAGGGGGCGCAGGGCGAATGAGCAGTTCTTC. This sequence encodes CASSSLRGRRANEQFF.

This clonotype was picked up a small number of times. The chain is built from TRBV7-9 and TRBJ2-1, with D perhaps matching TRBD1 (5 bases). CDR1 SEHNR and CDR2 FQNEAQ come from the germline V gene (reference sequence). This CDR3 comprises 13 residues. Trimming shortened V by 8 bases and J by 5 bases, and 13 bases separated the two germline ends. The DNA of the CDR3 is TGTGCCAGCGGACCACAGGACAACAATGAGCAGTTCTTC. It specifies CASGPQDNNEQFF. Looking up the rest from reference TRBV7-9 and TRBJ2-1 gives the full variable domain: DTGVSQNPRHKITKRGQNVTFRCDPISEHNRLYWYRQTLGQGPEFLTYFQNEAQLEKSRLLSDRFSAERPKGSFSTLEIQRTEQGDSAMYLCASGPQDNNEQFFGPGTRLTVL.

This clonotype was seen many times. The chain links TRBV28 to TRBJ2-1, with a weak D call TRBD2 (5 bases). Germline CDR1 is MDHEN and CDR2 is SYDVKM. V was pared by 3 bases and J by 15 bases, with 12 bases between. CDR3 length: 11 amino acids. CDR3 bases: TGTGCCAGCAGTTTTTCGGGGTATCCGTTCTTC. Its protein product is CASSFSGYPFF.

This clonotype was picked up many times. The DNA of the CDR3 is TGTGCCAGCAGCCCCATAGAGGGGGAGGGGCAAGAGACCCAGTACTTC. It is translated as CASSPIEGEGQETQYF. The chain is built from TRBV7-9 and TRBJ2-5, with D perhaps TRBD2 (7 bases). Looked up from germline, CDR1 is SEHNR and CDR2 is FQNEAQ (reference sequence). V gave up 5 bases and J gave up 2 bases, with 18 bases separating them. The length of the CDR3 is 16 residues.

The chain recombines TRBV12-5 with TRBJ2-6; D may match TRBD1 or TRBD2 (5 bases each). The germline V gene has CDR1 LGHNT and CDR2 FRNRAP. The CDR3 totals 18 residues. V was clipped by 4 bases and J by 1 base, with 17 bases between them. The CDR3 DNA reads as TGTGCTAGTGGTTCAATCAGGGATGGGGAGTCTGGGGCCAACGTCCTGACTTTC. Translation gives CASGSIRDGESGANVLTF.

This clonotype was seen many times. The V call is TRBV6-5, the J call TRBJ2-7; D gene unclear. The V gene lost 2 bases and the J gene lost 1 base, with 12 bases spanning the gap. Germline V gene sequence: CDR1 MNHEY, CDR2 SVGAGI. The length of the CDR3 is 15 residues. CDR3 in amino acids: CASSYPREGSYEQYF. CDR3 DNA: TGTGCCAGCAGTTACCCTCGAGAAGGGTCCTACGAGCAGTACTTC.

The V and J genes are TRBV7-2 and TRBJ2-1; D ambiguous. Trimming removed 7 bases from V and 5 bases from J, with 27 bases in between. Per the germline V gene, CDR1 is SGHTA and CDR2 is FQGNSA. CDR3 size: 18 residues. The CDR3 reads CASTVSGLIFSVNNEQFF. CDR3 nucleotide sequence: TGTGCCAGCACCGTCTCAGGCTTAATATTCTCCGTTAACAATGAGCAGTTCTTC.

This clonotype was picked up many times. The chain uses TRBV11-2 and TRBJ2-5; TRBD2 matches 13 bases. V lost 5 bases to trimming and J lost 7 bases; unmatched junction nucleotides: 10. Germline assignment: CDR1 SGHAT and CDR2 FQNNGV. This CDR3 comprises 16 residues. The CDR3 protein is CASSPTSGRPAWTQYF. CDR3 DNA: TGTGCCAGCAGCCCGACTAGCGGGAGGCCCGCCTGGACCCAGTACTTC.

This sequence joins TRBV3-1 and TRBJ1-3; D gene uncertain. The ends were cut back, 0 bases at V and 4 bases at J, with 4 bases in the middle. The CDR3 runs 13 residues. CDR1 is LGHDT and CDR2 is YNNKEL in the germline V gene (reference sequence). The CDR3 bases are TGTGCCAGCAGCCAAGAAGTGGGAAACACCATATATTTT. Its protein is CASSQEVGNTIYF.

The chain joins TRBV6-2 or TRBV6-3 to TRBJ2-5; 9 positions agree with TRBD2. This CDR3 contains 16 residues. In germline, CDR1 is MNHEY, CDR2 SVGEGT. With 5 bases clipped from V and 5 bases from J, the junction kept 12 bases outside the gene matches. CDR3 bases: TGTGCCAGCAGTGATCCAGAGCGGGAGGTAGGGGAGACCCAGTACTTC. It is translated as CASSDPEREVGETQYF.